These T cell receptor beta chains were read from a single sample in a study of T cell clones after liver transplantation. Some clones are missing from TCRdb's copy, which holds only in-frame ones; the method was immunoSEQ multiplex PCR. This repertoire shows roughly 20,000 clones, approximately 93% found once; its top ten account for 25%. The source material was CD8+ T cells from blood, sampled less than 27 months after liver transplant. These TCRs come from a human patient who received a liver transplant. The graft donor may have contributed some T cells. Both conserved end residues are part of each CDR3. The order of the fields is J gene, D gene, V gene, clone size, CDR3 DNA, CDR3 protein. D genes are given only for firm matches. The size entry is marked missing in some rows and otherwise reads once, few, many or a size class.

J gene: TRBJ1-3
D gene: -
V gene: TRBV2
clone size: few
CDR3 DNA: TGTGCCAGCAGTGATCCCACCATATATTTT
CDR3 protein: CASSDPTIYF

J gene: TRBJ2-3
D gene: -
V gene: TRBV18
clone size: -
CDR3 DNA: TGTGCCAGCTCACTTCGCACAGATACGCAGTATTTT
CDR3 protein: CASSLRTDTQYF

J gene: TRBJ2-7
D gene: TRBD2
V gene: TRBV4-2
clone size: -
CDR3 DNA: TGTGCCAGCAGCCAAGTTTCTAGCGGGAGTACGGACGAGCAGTACTTC
CDR3 protein: CASSQVSSGSTDEQYF

J gene: TRBJ2-5
D gene: TRBD1
V gene: TRBV7-9
clone size: -
CDR3 DNA: TGTGCCAGCAGAGGACAGGGGGCGCGGGAGACCCAGTACTTC
CDR3 protein: CASRGQGARETQYF

J gene: TRBJ2-1
D gene: TRBD2
V gene: TRBV7-8
clone size: -
CDR3 DNA: TGTGCCAGCAGCTTAAAACTAGCGGGAGAATCCGGGTCCTACAATGAGCAGTTCTTC
CDR3 protein: CASSLKLAGESGSYNEQFF

J gene: TRBJ2-7
D gene: -
V gene: TRBV7-2
clone size: once
CDR3 DNA: TGTGCCAGCAGCCTGACAGGCTACGAGCAGTACTTC
CDR3 protein: CASSLTGYEQYF

J gene: TRBJ2-1
D gene: TRBD1
V gene: TRBV6-1
clone size: -
CDR3 DNA: TGTGCCAGCAGAGTGGACAGGAGCTCCTACAATGAGCAGTTCTTC
CDR3 protein: CASRVDRSSYNEQFF

J gene: TRBJ2-3
D gene: TRBD2
V gene: TRBV5-1
clone size: -
CDR3 DNA: TGCGCCAGCAGCTCTCATGGGACTAGCGGACCCACAGATACGCAGTATTTT
CDR3 protein: CASSSHGTSGPTDTQYF

J gene: TRBJ2-7
D gene: TRBD2
V gene: TRBV7-9
clone size: -
CDR3 DNA: TGTGCCAGCAGTGGACTAGGGGAGTACGAGCAGTACTTC
CDR3 protein: CASSGLGEYEQYF

J gene: TRBJ2-7
D gene: -
V gene: TRBV5-1
clone size: -
CDR3 DNA: TGCGCCAGCAGCTTGGATGGGGGGGAGCAGTACTTC
CDR3 protein: CASSLDGGEQYF

J gene: TRBJ2-1
D gene: -
V gene: TRBV15
clone size: -
CDR3 DNA: TGTGCCACCGCCTTTTCCCCCTCCTACAATGAGCAGTTCTTC
CDR3 protein: CATAFSPSYNEQFF

J gene: TRBJ2-7
D gene: TRBD1
V gene: TRBV9
clone size: -
CDR3 DNA: TGTGCCAGCAGCGCCGGAGGACAGGCCTACGAGCAGTACTTC
CDR3 protein: CASSAGGQAYEQYF

J gene: TRBJ2-1
D gene: TRBD2
V gene: TRBV9
clone size: few
CDR3 DNA: TGTGCCAGCAGCCCGTCGGGGGGGCCCGGCAATGAGCAGTTCTTC
CDR3 protein: CASSPSGGPGNEQFF

J gene: TRBJ1-1
D gene: -
V gene: TRBV13
clone size: -
CDR3 DNA: TGTGCCAGCAGCTTTCGGGTGAACACTGAAGCTTTCTTT
CDR3 protein: CASSFRVNTEAFF

J gene: TRBJ2-3
D gene: -
V gene: TRBV9
clone size: -
CDR3 DNA: TGTGCCAGCAGCGCTATACCGCGGACTTCTGATACGCAGTATTTT
CDR3 protein: CASSAIPRTSDTQYF

J gene: TRBJ2-7
D gene: TRBD1
V gene: TRBV28
clone size: -
CDR3 DNA: TGTGCCAGCAGTGGGACAGGGTCTTCCTACGAGCAGTACTTC
CDR3 protein: CASSGTGSSYEQYF

J gene: TRBJ2-5
D gene: -
V gene: TRBV7-2
clone size: -
CDR3 DNA: TGTGCCAGCAGCCCAGCGTATGGCCAAGAGACCCAGTACTTC
CDR3 protein: CASSPAYGQETQYF

J gene: TRBJ2-7
D gene: TRBD1
V gene: TRBV7-9
clone size: -
CDR3 DNA: TGTGCCAGCAGCTTAGTGACAGGGCGGGAGCAGTACTTC
CDR3 protein: CASSLVTGREQYF

J gene: TRBJ2-7
D gene: -
V gene: TRBV2
clone size: -
CDR3 DNA: TGTGCCAGCAGTGAAGGGTACACCTACGAGCAGTACTTC
CDR3 protein: CASSEGYTYEQYF

J gene: TRBJ1-1
D gene: -
V gene: TRBV30
clone size: -
CDR3 DNA: TGTGCCTGGAGTGACCACAGACCGAACACTGAAGCTTTCTTT
CDR3 protein: CAWSDHRPNTEAFF

J gene: TRBJ2-7
D gene: -
V gene: TRBV9
clone size: -
CDR3 DNA: TGTGCCAGCAGCGTAGTCGAGCAGTACTTC
CDR3 protein: CASSVVEQYF

J gene: TRBJ2-7
D gene: -
V gene: TRBV11-2
clone size: -
CDR3 DNA: TGTGCCAGCAGCTTATACCAGGGAATCGACGAGCAGTACTTC
CDR3 protein: CASSLYQGIDEQYF

J gene: TRBJ2-2
D gene: -
V gene: TRBV2
clone size: -
CDR3 DNA: TGTGCCAGCAGTTCGGACTATGGCACCGGGGAGCTGTTTTTT
CDR3 protein: CASSSDYGTGELFF

J gene: TRBJ2-2
D gene: -
V gene: TRBV9
clone size: -
CDR3 DNA: TGTGCCAGCAGCTTTACCGGGACGTACACCGGGGAGCTGTTTTTT
CDR3 protein: CASSFTGTYTGELFF

J gene: TRBJ2-7
D gene: -
V gene: TRBV12-2
clone size: -
CDR3 DNA: TGTGCAAGTCGCTTAGCGCGACAATGCCACTCCTACGAGCAGTACTTC
CDR3 protein: CASRLARQCHSYEQYF

J gene: TRBJ2-5
D gene: -
V gene: TRBV25-1
clone size: -
CDR3 DNA: TGTGACGCACTAAAAGGGCGGTTCCAAGAGACCCAGTACTTC
CDR3 protein: CDALKGRFQETQYF

J gene: TRBJ1-1
D gene: -
V gene: TRBV27
clone size: once
CDR3 DNA: TGTGCCAGCAGCCGAACAGGCATCGAAGCTTTCTTT
CDR3 protein: CASSRTGIEAFF

J gene: TRBJ2-1
D gene: -
V gene: TRBV4-1
clone size: -
CDR3 DNA: TGCGCCAGCAGCCAAGAACGGTGGGCCCAAAATGAGCAGTTCTTC
CDR3 protein: CASSQERWAQNEQFF

J gene: TRBJ2-1
D gene: -
V gene: TRBV7-6
clone size: -
CDR3 DNA: TGTGCCAGCAGCGGAGTTGGGCAGGGGAACTCCTACAATGAGCAGTTCTTC
CDR3 protein: CASSGVGQGNSYNEQFF

J gene: TRBJ1-1
D gene: -
V gene: TRBV27
clone size: -
CDR3 DNA: TGTGCCAGTTCCGGGATGAGGAGAGCTTTCTTT
CDR3 protein: CASSGMRRAFF

J gene: TRBJ2-1
D gene: TRBD2
V gene: TRBV7-9
clone size: -
CDR3 DNA: TGTGCCAGCAGCCCACCGGGAGGACCGGCGGGGAGTGAGCAGTTCTTC
CDR3 protein: CASSPPGGPAGSEQFF

J gene: TRBJ2-5
D gene: -
V gene: TRBV20-1
clone size: -
CDR3 DNA: TGCAGTGCTAGCGCAGAGACCCAGTACTTC
CDR3 protein: CSASAETQYF

J gene: TRBJ2-7
D gene: TRBD2
V gene: TRBV19
clone size: -
CDR3 DNA: TGTGCCAGTAGTAGCTCTAGCGGGTACGAGCAGTACTTC
CDR3 protein: CASSSSSGYEQYF

J gene: TRBJ1-5
D gene: TRBD1
V gene: TRBV6-1
clone size: once
CDR3 DNA: TGTGCCAGCAATACAGGGGTAAATCAGCCCCAGCATTTT
CDR3 protein: CASNTGVNQPQHF

J gene: TRBJ2-7
D gene: TRBD1
V gene: TRBV14
clone size: -
CDR3 DNA: TGTGCCAGCAGCCAAAGGGACAGGGGTATCGAGCAGTACTTC
CDR3 protein: CASSQRDRGIEQYF

J gene: TRBJ1-2
D gene: TRBD1
V gene: TRBV6-5
clone size: once
CDR3 DNA: TGTGCCAGCATCCAGGGGGACGGTGGCTACACCTTC
CDR3 protein: CASIQGDGGYTF

J gene: TRBJ2-7
D gene: TRBD1
V gene: TRBV28
clone size: -
CDR3 DNA: TGTGCCAGCAGTCTGCCCCCGCCGGGACAGGGGACCTACGAGCAGTACTTC
CDR3 protein: CASSLPPPGQGTYEQYF

J gene: TRBJ2-3
D gene: TRBD2
V gene: TRBV19
clone size: once
CDR3 DNA: TGTGCCACCCTAGGGGCTAGCGGAGCCCCCACAGATACGCAGTATTTT
CDR3 protein: CATLGASGAPTDTQYF

J gene: TRBJ2-7
D gene: TRBD1
V gene: TRBV11-2
clone size: -
CDR3 DNA: TGTGCCAGCAGCCAGGACAGGGGTAACGAGCAGTACTTC
CDR3 protein: CASSQDRGNEQYF

J gene: TRBJ2-1
D gene: -
V gene: TRBV5-4
clone size: once
CDR3 DNA: TGTGCCAGCAGCGGAGAGGGATTGGGTGAGCAGTTCTTC
CDR3 protein: CASSGEGLGEQFF

J gene: TRBJ2-5
D gene: -
V gene: TRBV7-2
clone size: -
CDR3 DNA: TGTGCCAGCAGCTCCCAGACCGGAGCCCCACTTGCGGGGAAAGAGACCCAGTACTTC
CDR3 protein: CASSSQTGAPLAGKETQYF

J gene: TRBJ2-7
D gene: -
V gene: TRBV5-1
clone size: -
CDR3 DNA: TGCGCCAGCAGCGAGGGACTGGGACGGGACGAGCAGTACTTC
CDR3 protein: CASSEGLGRDEQYF

J gene: TRBJ2-2
D gene: TRBD2
V gene: TRBV27
clone size: -
CDR3 DNA: TGTGCCAGCACCCTGGGAGGGATAGGAGCCACCGGGGAGCTGTTTTTT
CDR3 protein: CASTLGGIGATGELFF